The source of this T cell receptor (beta chain) is a study of shared T cell receptors in the human thymus. Per germline, CDR1 LGHNA and CDR2 YNFKEQ. This CDR3 contains 16 residues. V was clipped by 1 base and J by 8 bases, with 20 bases between them. Repertoires were generated with immunoSEQ multiplex PCR, while TCRdb's copy carries only in-frame clones and drops some. The sample records 500,000 to 850,000 clones, over 75% being singletons. This clone has only a few counts. Separately, the same data were catalogued under a study of human thymus T cells. That report adds: Among the donors, all were healthy Finnish infants having corrective surgery for congenital heart defects.

The rearrangement joins TRBV4-2 to TRBJ1-2, with a possible D match to TRBD1 (6 bases). The source of this sequence is a boy under two years old with a congenital heart defect. Sequenced material: thymocytes. CDR3 coding DNA: TGTGCCAGCAGCCAAGTATCTGTTGGGGGCAGACACGGCTACACCTTC. Translated: CASSQVSVGGRHGYTF.